This record looks at one T cell receptor beta chain sequence and its context. Trimming left V 2 bases short and J 6 bases short, with 13 bases between. The CDR3 has 14 residues. CDR1 and CDR2 from the germline V gene are MNHEY and SMNVEV (reference sequence). Recruitment covered hyperthyroidism patients aged 18 to 65 whose new diagnosis was of under 2 months' duration. This sample was taken from a study of Graves' ophthalmopathy and Graves' hyperthyroidism. Amplified material comprised TCR beta CDR3 regions derived from RNA transcripts. After a first-round RT-PCR with HTBI primers, a second-round multiplex PCR was run. Each CDR3 protein is one row after TCRdb ran MiXCR on the multiplex PCR reads. Altogether 400,000 to 450,000 distinct CDR3 sequences are present, roughly 21% being singletons, with the ten largest covering roughly 3%.

The material sequenced was peripheral blood. The TCR originated in a woman under 30 with stable Graves' hyperthyroidism. The chain combines TRBV27 with TRBJ1-1; D is possibly TRBD1 (5 bases). The CDR3 nucleotides are TGTGCCAGCAGTTTAAGAGGACGGGACGCTGAAGCTTTCTTT. This encodes CASSLRGRDAEAFF.